This T cell receptor (beta chain) was obtained from a study of blood T cell repertoires in COVID-19. Study details: In each case, the material was cDNA or gDNA derived from T cells, B-cell-depleted T cells, or PBMCs.

Trimming cost V 7 bases and J 8 bases; bases outside gene matches: 12. Looked up from germline, CDR1 is MNHEY and CDR2 is SVGAGI. The CDR3 sequence is 15 residues long. Study processing details: The authors estimated nucleated cell counts from reference gene primer amplification. The protocol was immunoSEQ multiplex PCR, while the TCRdb copy is restricted to in-frame clones and leaves out a portion. D and trimming come from the DNA, and the V and J calls and clone size come from that table. The table shows over 200,000 clones, with around nine tenths occurring only once. This sequence joins TRBV6-5 and TRBJ2-1; 9 bases align to TRBD2. Sample: peripheral blood. The TCR sequence derives from a woman aged 55-70 years with acute or convalescent COVID-19. DNA for the CDR3: TGTGCCAGCACTTTAATAGCGGGAGCCTTAGATGAGCAGTTCTTC. Its protein is CASTLIAGALDEQFF.